A selection of T cell receptor beta chains follows, all from one sample in a study of neurological immune-mediated disorders. TCRdb re-called the 5' RACE reads with MiXCR, one entry per CDR3 protein. The profile shows approximately 37,000 distinct CDR3 sequences, more than 3% of them singletons. The sample comprised PBMCs. The receptors were sampled from a woman between 55 and 75 years old with multiple sclerosis. CDR3s include the opening cysteine and the closing phenylalanine or tryptophan. Fields, in order: V gene, J gene, D gene, clone size, CDR3 DNA, CDR3 protein. D genes are given only for firm matches. Expanded clones are given a class, and other clones once, few, many or no size at all.

TRBV10-1	TRBJ1-3	NA	many	TGCGCCAGCAGTCCCGACCTAATCTCTGGAAACACCATATATTTT	CASSPDLISGNTIYF
TRBV15	TRBJ2-7	NA	many	TGTGCCACCAGCAGAGATATCGGGTACTACGAGCAGTACTTC	CATSRDIGYYEQYF
TRBV6-6	TRBJ2-3	TRBD2	many	TGTGCCAGCAGTCGGACAGCGGGGGGGGGCACAGATACGCAGTATTTT	CASSRTAGGGTDTQYF
TRBV25-1	TRBJ2-2	NA	many	TGTGCCAGCAGTGAAAGGACAGTACATAACACCGGGGAGCTGTTTTTT	CASSERTVHNTGELFF
TRBV5-1	TRBJ1-1	NA	many	TGCGCCAGCAGCACGGACAGAATGAACACTGAAGCTTTCTTT	CASSTDRMNTEAFF
TRBV2	TRBJ1-1	NA	many	TGTGCCAGCAGTGCGGGCAGGGGTGCCATCGGGGCTTTCTTT	CASSAGRGAIGAFF
TRBV9	TRBJ2-2	NA	many	TGTGCCAGCAGCGTAGGTGGACAGTCCGGGGAGCTGTTTTTT	CASSVGGQSGELFF
TRBV11-3	TRBJ2-7	NA	few	TGTGCCAGCAGCGAGGAAGGCGATTCCTACGAGCAGTACTTC	CASSEEGDSYEQYF
TRBV20-1	TRBJ1-5	NA	many	TGCAGTGCGTCGACCGGGGGGAGCAATCAGCCCCAGCATTTT	CSASTGGSNQPQHF
TRBV24-1	TRBJ2-3	TRBD2	many	TGTGCCACCAGTCCGAAAGCGGGACGAGGGGATACGCAGTATTTT	CATSPKAGRGDTQYF
TRBV6-5	TRBJ2-7	NA	many	TGTGCCAGCAGTTACTCGGAGGGCCTCTTCTACGAGCAGTACTTC	CASSYSEGLFYEQYF
TRBV7-9	TRBJ1-2	NA	medium-sized	TGTGCCAGCAGCTTACAGGGATATGGCTACACCTTC	CASSLQGYGYTF
TRBV24-1	TRBJ1-4	NA	many	TGTGCCACCAGCGCCAGAAGGGGCAGGGGAGAAGAAAAACTGTTTTTT	CATSARRGRGEEKLFF
TRBV20-1	TRBJ1-5	NA	many	TGCAGTGCTAGTGAGGGCAATCAGCCCCAGCATTTT	CSASEGNQPQHF
TRBV7-9	TRBJ2-2	NA	many	TGTGCCAGCAGCCCAGACGGACAGCGCACCGGGGAGCTGTTTTTT	CASSPDGQRTGELFF
TRBV7-2	TRBJ2-7	NA	many	TGTGCCAGCAGCTTAGAGCTCGGACGGACCTACGAGCAGTACTTC	CASSLELGRTYEQYF
TRBV15	TRBJ1-5	NA	many	TGTGCCACCAGTCGGGGGGATCAGCCCCAGCATTTT	CATSRGDQPQHF
TRBV10-2	TRBJ1-1	TRBD1	many	TGCGCCAGCAGGGATCGACAGGGAGTCCCGAACACTGAAGCTTTCTTT	CASRDRQGVPNTEAFF
TRBV5-1	TRBJ2-2	NA	many	TGCGCCAGCAGCTTGGACAGGCTCACGAACACCGGGGAGCTGTTTTTT	CASSLDRLTNTGELFF
TRBV20-1	TRBJ2-5	NA	many	TGCAGTGCCCCCCCGGGCGGGTCCTATTCAGACTCCTTC	CSAPPGGSYSDSF
TRBV7-9	TRBJ2-1	NA	many	TGTGCCAGCAGCTTCTCTACTAGGTGGACCGACAATGAGCAGTTCTTC	CASSFSTRWTDNEQFF
TRBV7-2	TRBJ2-1	TRBD2	many	TGTGCCAGCAGCGTCCACGGGGGGTCGTCCTACAATGAGCAGTTCTTC	CASSVHGGSSYNEQFF
TRBV20-1	TRBJ1-1	NA	many	TGCAGACCGCTCGTCCAGGGAACACTGAACACTGAAGCTTTCTTT	CRPLVQGTLNTEAFF
TRBV4-1	TRBJ1-6	NA	NA	TGCGCCAGCACCAATAGCGAGCAGCCTTATAATTCAACCCTCAACTTT	CASTNSEQPYNSTLNF
TRBV24-1	TRBJ1-1	NA	many	TGTGCCACCAGTATGTCGGACACTGAAGCTTTCTTT	CATSMSDTEAFF
TRBV7-2	TRBJ2-7	NA	many	TGTGCCAGCAGCTTAAACCTGGGCTACGAGCAGTACTTC	CASSLNLGYEQYF
TRBV6-6	TRBJ1-5	TRBD1	many	TGTGCCAGCAGTTACGGGGACAGGAGGCAGCCCCAGCATTTT	CASSYGDRRQPQHF
TRBV7-9	TRBJ2-3	TRBD1	NA	TGTGCCAGCAGCTTCAAGGGCAGGGGGACAGATACGCAGTATTTT	CASSFKGRGTDTQYF
TRBV20-1	TRBJ2-3	NA	many	TGCAGTGCTAGAGGAAAGGAGGTGGATACGCAGTATTTT	CSARGKEVDTQYF
TRBV14	TRBJ2-3	NA	many	TGTGCCAGCAGCCAAGTGGCAGGGACCACAGATACGCAGTATTTT	CASSQVAGTTDTQYF